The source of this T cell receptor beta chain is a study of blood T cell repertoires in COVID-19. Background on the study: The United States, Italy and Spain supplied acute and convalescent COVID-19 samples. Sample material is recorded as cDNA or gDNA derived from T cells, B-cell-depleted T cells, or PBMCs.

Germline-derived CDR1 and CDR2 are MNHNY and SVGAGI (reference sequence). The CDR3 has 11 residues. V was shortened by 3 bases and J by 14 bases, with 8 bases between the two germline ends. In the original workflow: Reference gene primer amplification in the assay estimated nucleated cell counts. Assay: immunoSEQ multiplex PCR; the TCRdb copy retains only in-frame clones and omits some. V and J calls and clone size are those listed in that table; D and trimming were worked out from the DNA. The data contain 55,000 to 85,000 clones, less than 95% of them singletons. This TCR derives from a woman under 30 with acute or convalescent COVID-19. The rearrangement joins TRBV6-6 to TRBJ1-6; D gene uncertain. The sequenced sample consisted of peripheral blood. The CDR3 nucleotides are TGTGCCAGCAGTTATTCGGTGACCCTCCACTTT. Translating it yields CASSYSVTLHF.